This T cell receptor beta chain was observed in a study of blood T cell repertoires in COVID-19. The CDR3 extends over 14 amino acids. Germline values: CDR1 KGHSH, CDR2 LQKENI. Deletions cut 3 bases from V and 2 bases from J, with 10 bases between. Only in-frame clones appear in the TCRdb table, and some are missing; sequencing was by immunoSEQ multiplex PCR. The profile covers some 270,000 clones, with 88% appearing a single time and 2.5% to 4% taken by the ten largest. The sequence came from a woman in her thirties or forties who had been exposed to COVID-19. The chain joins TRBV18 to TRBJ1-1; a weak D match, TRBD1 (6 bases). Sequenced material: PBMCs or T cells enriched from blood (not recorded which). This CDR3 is CASSPDRANTEAFF. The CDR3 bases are TGTGCCAGCTCACCGGACAGAGCAAACACTGAAGCTTTCTTT.